This TCR beta chain was found in a study of cytomegalovirus exposure and HLA in healthy donors. PCR primers comprised 60 Vbeta and 13 Jbeta primers. Original handling: Per a later analysis, the number of unique TCR beta chains was around 80 million, of which 9 million to 12 million were shared. Profiling relied on immunoSEQ multiplex PCR, and the TCRdb table lists in-frame clones only, not all of them. The V and J calls and clone size were taken over from that table, and D and trimming were inferred from the DNA. The sample has over 100,000 clones. Unmatched junction bases numbered 6, after V lost 6 bases and J lost 6 bases. The V gene's germline CDR1 is MDHEN and CDR2 SYDVKM. The length of the CDR3 is 13 residues. Study-level findings and limits: Using the classifier, cytomegalovirus status was reportedly diagnosed with high specificity and sensitivity. Most subjects' HLA-A and HLA-B alleles were reportedly predicted from TCR beta sequences. Owing to their indistinguishability, certain V segments, notably TRBV6-2 and TRBV6-3, were excluded.

As concerns this clone: The antigen is unknown.

The sample taken for sequencing was PBMCs. The chain has TRBV28 and TRBJ2-7, with 9 positions matching TRBD1. This TCR was recovered from a woman aged 40-49 years in good health and CMV-seropositive. The chain's CDR3 is CASSRQGVGEQYF. DNA for the CDR3: TGTGCCAGCAGCAGACAGGGGGTTGGCGAGCAGTACTTC.